These 16 T cell receptor beta chains were all obtained from the same sample, sequenced in a study of shared clonotypes between healthy human individuals. Sequencing was performed with immunoSEQ multiplex PCR; in TCRdb, only in-frame clones are kept and a portion is missing. The sample holds 450,000 to 500,000 clones, 78% seen once. Sequencing used PBMCs. All receptors derive from a woman aged 35 to 49 in good health. Some clones in this sample may be carry-over from other donors' samples.

J is TRBJ2-7 and V is TRBV6-6, with TRBD2 identical over 7 bases. The CDR3 has 16 amino acids. V shed 2 bases and J 2 bases; nucleotides not matched to a gene: 9. The germline V gene has CDR1 MNHNY and CDR2 SVGAGI (reference sequence). The CDR3, as DNA: TGTGCCAGCAGTTACCGACCTAGCGGTAGAGCCTACGAGCAGTACTTC. Its protein is CASSYRPSGRAYEQYF.

This clone was picked up one time. This chain connects TRBV7-3 to TRBJ2-2; D is possibly TRBD2 (5 bases). The CDR3 has 14 amino acids. In germline, CDR1 is SGHTA, CDR2 FQGTGA. V lost 6 bases, J lost 2 bases, and 10 bases lay in between. The CDR3 sequence: CASSWGVNTGELFF. CDR3 coding DNA: TGTGCCAGCAGTTGGGGAGTAAACACCGGGGAGCTGTTTTTT.

The table lists this clone with many counts. The V call is TRBV2, the J call TRBJ1-5; TRBD1 aligns across 11 bases. The CDR3 runs 14 residues. CDR1 and CDR2 from the germline V gene are SNHLY and FYNNEI. V shed 9 bases and J 4 bases; nucleotides not matched to a gene: 5. CDR3 sequence (DNA): TGTGCCAGTACAGGGGACAGGGGGAATCAGCCCCAGCATTTT. Translated, it gives CASTGDRGNQPQHF. The whole variable domain, filled in from reference TRBV2 and TRBJ1-5, reads EPEVTQTPSHQVTQMGQEVILRCVPISNHLYFYWYRQILGQKVEFLVSFYNNEISEKSEIFDDQFSVERPDGSNFTLKIRSTKLEDSAMYFCASTGDRGNQPQHFGDGTRLSIL.

The chain uses TRBV7-3 and TRBJ2-1; D is possibly TRBD1 or TRBD2 (5 bases each). Germline-derived CDR1 and CDR2 are SGHTA and FQGTGA. V gave up 2 bases and J gave up 5 bases, with 10 bases separating them. The CDR3 length is 14 residues. The CDR3 coding sequence is TGTGCCAGCAGCTTAGGGACGAACAACAATGAGCAGTTCTTC. Translated, it gives CASSLGTNNNEQFF.

This chain connects TRBV19 to TRBJ2-3, with 7 bases that match TRBD2. Germline V gene sequence: CDR1 LNHDA, CDR2 SQIVND (reference sequence). The length of the CDR3 is 17 residues. V was clipped by 3 bases and J by 6 bases; unmatched bases: 15. The CDR3 reads CASSISAAGLSRDTQYF. The CDR3 coding sequence is TGTGCCAGTAGTATTTCCGCAGCGGGACTGAGCAGGGATACGCAGTATTTT.

V and J are TRBV6-5 and TRBJ2-3, with D perhaps matching TRBD2 (6 bases). The V end lost 5 bases, the J end lost 1 base, and 13 bases lay between the germline ends. Germline V gene sequence: CDR1 MNHEY, CDR2 SVGAGI. The CDR3 runs to 15 residues. The CDR3 spells CASSPSGPRTDTQYF. In DNA form, the CDR3 reads TGTGCCAGCAGTCCAAGCGGGCCCCGCACAGATACGCAGTATTTT.

The chain joins TRBV28 to TRBJ2-5; the D call may be TRBD1 or TRBD2 (5 bases each). V was clipped by 5 bases and J by 0 bases, with 16 bases between them. CDR1 and CDR2 (germline): MDHEN, SYDVKM. CDR3 length equals 16 residues. CDR3 protein: CASSPGVGVYQETQYF. CDR3 coding DNA: TGTGCCAGCAGTCCCGGGGTAGGGGTGTACCAAGAGACCCAGTACTTC. Full variable domain (missing parts from reference TRBV28 and TRBJ2-5): DVKVTQSSRYLVKRTGEKVFLECVQDMDHENMFWYRQDPGLGLRLIYFSYDVKMKEKGDIPEGYSVSREKKERFSLILESASTNQTSMYLCASSPGVGVYQETQYFGPGTRLLVL.

V gene TRBV11-2 combines with J gene TRBJ1-5; D is uncertain. Germline values: CDR1 SGHAT, CDR2 FQNNGV. This CDR3 region has 13 residues. The V and J ends lost 5 bases and 4 bases respectively, with 9 bases between them. The CDR3 here is CASSTDSNQPQHF. In DNA, the CDR3 is TGTGCCAGCAGCACCGATTCAAATCAGCCCCAGCATTTT.

This chain connects TRBV29-1 to TRBJ1-5; 8 positions agree with TRBD1. Germline V gene data show CDR1 as SQVTM and CDR2 as ANQGSEA. The CDR3 length is 13 residues. V lost 6 bases to trimming and J lost 2 bases; unmatched junction nucleotides: 3. CDR3 nucleotide sequence: TGCAGCGTCGCGACAGGGGGCAATCAGCCCCAGCATTTT. This gives the protein CSVATGGNQPQHF.

The chain uses TRBV7-8 and TRBJ1-1; D is possibly TRBD1 (6 bases). The V end lost 5 bases, the J end lost 5 bases, and 15 bases lay between the germline ends. Per germline, CDR1 SGHVS and CDR2 FQNEAQ. The CDR3 has 14 residues. In DNA, the CDR3 is TGTGCCAGCAGCAACAGGGAAGTTGGGACTGAAGCTTTCTTT. Protein: CASSNREVGTEAFF. Combining the CDR3 with reference TRBV7-8 and TRBJ1-1 gives the whole variable domain GAGVSQSPRYKVAKRGQDVALRCDPISGHVSLFWYQQALGQGPEFLTYFQNEAQLDKSGLPSDRFFAERPEGSVSTLKIQRTQQEDSAVYLCASSNREVGTEAFFGQGTRLTVV.

This clone was recorded once. The J gene is TRBJ1-1, the V gene TRBV4-3, with D tentatively TRBD1 (5 bases). CDR3 length: 15 residues. V dropped 2 bases and J dropped 2 bases, with 12 bases sitting between them. CDR1 is LGHNA, CDR2 YSLEER, per germline. DNA of the CDR3: TGCGCCAGCAGCCAACGGGGCGGGGCTAACACTGAAGCTTTCTTT. Residues: CASSQRGGANTEAFF.

The chain has TRBV4-2 and TRBJ1-6; 7 nucleotides match TRBD1. There are 13 residues in the CDR3. V lost 4 bases to trimming and J lost 11 bases; unmatched junction nucleotides: 5. The germline V gene encodes CDR1 LGHNA and CDR2 YNFKEQ. The chain's CDR3 is CASSLRQGTPLHF. The CDR3 nucleotides read TGTGCCAGCAGCCTCCGACAGGGCACACCCCTCCACTTT.

This chain links TRBV15 with TRBJ2-3; no definite D call. The CDR3 length is 13 residues. Germline V gives CDR1 LNHNV, CDR2 YYDKDF (reference sequence). Trimming shortened V by 4 bases and J by 4 bases, and 9 bases separated the two germline ends. CDR3 protein: CATSIPLPDTQYF. In DNA form, the CDR3 reads TGTGCCACCAGCATACCCTTGCCAGATACGCAGTATTTT. Full variable domain (outside the CDR3, taken from reference TRBV15 and TRBJ2-3): DAMVIQNPRYQVTQFGKPVTLSCSQTLNHNVMYWYQQKSSQAPKLLFHYYDKDFNNEADTPDNFQSRRPNTSFCFLDIRSPGLGDTAMYLCATSIPLPDTQYFGPGTRLTVL.

V is TRBV19 and J is TRBJ1-4; D possibly corresponds to TRBD1 (5 bases). The CDR3 is made up of 14 amino acids. V was trimmed by 5 bases and J by 4 bases, leaving 11 bases between them. The germline V gene has CDR1 LNHDA and CDR2 SQIVND (reference sequence). The CDR3 region has the DNA TGTGCCAGTAGTCGGGGCGGATATAATGAAAAACTGTTTTTT. Its translation: CASSRGGYNEKLFF.

The chain couples TRBV7-3 to TRBJ2-3; D uncertain. This CDR3 has 13 residues. Trimming left V 0 bases short and J 5 bases short, with 6 bases between. The germline V gene has CDR1 SGHTA and CDR2 FQGTGA. The CDR3 DNA reads as TGTGCCAGCAGCTTAACAAGGGAAGATACGCAGTATTTT. Amino acid sequence: CASSLTREDTQYF.

This chain connects TRBV30 to TRBJ2-7; a weak D match, TRBD2 (5 bases). Germline V lookup: CDR1 GTSNPN, CDR2 SVGIG (reference sequence). The V end was cut by 3 bases, the J end by 1 base, with 13 bases between. The CDR3 totals 14 residues. In nucleotides, the CDR3 is TGTGCCTGGAGATCGGTCGGCGGGTCCTACGAGCAGTACTTC. This sequence encodes CAWRSVGGSYEQYF.